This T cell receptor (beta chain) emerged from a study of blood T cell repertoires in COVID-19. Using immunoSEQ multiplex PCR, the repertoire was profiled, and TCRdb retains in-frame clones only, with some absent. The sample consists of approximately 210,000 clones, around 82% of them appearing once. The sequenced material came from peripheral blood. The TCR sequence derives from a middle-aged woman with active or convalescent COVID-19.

CDR3 protein: CSVELTGTEAFF. The DNA of the CDR3 is TGCAGCGTTGAATTGACGGGGACTGAAGCTTTCTTT. The genes are TRBV29-1 and TRBJ1-1; D unclear. V was cut by 2 bases and J by 5 bases, with 9 bases left in between. The CDR3 consists of 12 residues. CDR1 is SQVTM, CDR2 ANQGSEA, per germline.